This T cell receptor beta chain was documented in a study of blood T cell repertoires in COVID-19. Produced via immunoSEQ multiplex PCR; TCRdb's table is partial and in-frame only. Seen here are fewer than 250,000 clones, around four fifths observed once, and the top ten hold approximately 6.3%. V was pared by 0 bases and J by 1 base, with 13 bases between. The V gene's germline CDR1 is MNHNS and CDR2 SASEGT. This CDR3 is 18 amino acids long. V is TRBV6-1 and J is TRBJ2-6; D perhaps matches TRBD1 (5 bases). This sequence originates from a woman in her sixties or seventies with active or convalescent COVID-19. The specimen sequenced was peripheral blood. CDR3 sequence reads: CASSEAGLGLSGANVLTF. In DNA form, the CDR3 reads TGTGCCAGCAGTGAAGCGGGGCTTGGCTTATCTGGGGCCAACGTCCTGACTTTC.